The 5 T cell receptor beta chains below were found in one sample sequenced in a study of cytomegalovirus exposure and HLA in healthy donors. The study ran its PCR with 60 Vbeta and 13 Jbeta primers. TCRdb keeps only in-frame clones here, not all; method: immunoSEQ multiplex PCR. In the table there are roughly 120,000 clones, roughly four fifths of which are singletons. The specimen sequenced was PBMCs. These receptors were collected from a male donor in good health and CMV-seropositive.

Here the CDR3 DNA reads TGCAGCGTTGAAGCGGCAGGGTGGAGCTACACCTTC. The encoded protein is CSVEAAGWSYTF. This chain links TRBV29-1 with TRBJ1-2, with D maybe TRBD1 (5 bases). Germline CDR1 SQVTM, CDR2 ANQGSEA. The length of the CDR3 is 12 residues. V was clipped by 1 base and J by 9 bases, with 12 bases between them.

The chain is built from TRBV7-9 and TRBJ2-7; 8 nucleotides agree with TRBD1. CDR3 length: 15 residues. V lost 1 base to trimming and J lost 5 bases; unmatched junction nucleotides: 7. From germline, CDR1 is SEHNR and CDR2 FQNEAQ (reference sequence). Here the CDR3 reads CASSLVQGGHHEQYF. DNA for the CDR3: TGTGCCAGCAGCTTAGTACAGGGGGGCCATCACGAGCAGTACTTC.

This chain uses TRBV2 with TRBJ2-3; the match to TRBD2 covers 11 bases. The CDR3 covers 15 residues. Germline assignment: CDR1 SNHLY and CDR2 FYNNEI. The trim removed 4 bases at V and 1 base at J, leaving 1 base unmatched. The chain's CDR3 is CASSALAGGTDTQYF. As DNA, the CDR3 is TGTGCCAGCAGTGCACTAGCGGGAGGCACAGATACGCAGTATTTT.

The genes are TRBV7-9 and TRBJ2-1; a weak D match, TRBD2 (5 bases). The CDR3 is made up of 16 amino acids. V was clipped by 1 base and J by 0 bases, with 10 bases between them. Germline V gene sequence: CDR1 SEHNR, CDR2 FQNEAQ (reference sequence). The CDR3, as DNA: TGTGCCAGCAGCTTAGGAGCGACTACCTCCTACAATGAGCAGTTCTTC. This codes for CASSLGATTSYNEQFF.

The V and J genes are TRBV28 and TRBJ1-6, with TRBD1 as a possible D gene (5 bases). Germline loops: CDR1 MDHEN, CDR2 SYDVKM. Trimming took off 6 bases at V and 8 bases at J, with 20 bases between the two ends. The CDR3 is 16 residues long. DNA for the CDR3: TGTGCCAGCAGCCCGCCGGTAGGGGTCGGGCATTCACCCCTCCACTTT. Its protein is CASSPPVGVGHSPLHF.